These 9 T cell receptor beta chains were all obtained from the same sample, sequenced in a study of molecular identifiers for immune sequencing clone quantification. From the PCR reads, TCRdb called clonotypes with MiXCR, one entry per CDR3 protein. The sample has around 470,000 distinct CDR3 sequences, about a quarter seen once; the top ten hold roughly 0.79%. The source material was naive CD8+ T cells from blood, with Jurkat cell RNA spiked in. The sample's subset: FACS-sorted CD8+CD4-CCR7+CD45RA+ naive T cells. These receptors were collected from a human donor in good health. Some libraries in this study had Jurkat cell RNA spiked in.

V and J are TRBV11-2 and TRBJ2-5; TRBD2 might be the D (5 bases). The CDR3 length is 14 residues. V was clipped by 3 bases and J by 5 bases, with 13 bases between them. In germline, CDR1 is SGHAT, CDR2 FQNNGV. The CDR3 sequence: CASSLEVARETQYF. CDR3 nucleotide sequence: TGTGCCAGCAGCTTGGAGGTAGCGAGGGAGACCCAGTACTTC.

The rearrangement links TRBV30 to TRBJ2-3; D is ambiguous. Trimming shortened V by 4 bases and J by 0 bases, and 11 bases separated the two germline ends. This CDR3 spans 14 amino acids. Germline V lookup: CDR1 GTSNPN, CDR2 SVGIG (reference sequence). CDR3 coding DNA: TGTGCCTGGAATACCGGAGCAAGCACAGATACGCAGTATTTT. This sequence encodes CAWNTGASTDTQYF. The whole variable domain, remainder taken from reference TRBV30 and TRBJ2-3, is SQTIHQWPATLVQPVGSPLSLECTVEGTSNPNLYWYRQAAGRGLQLLFYSVGIGQISSEVPQNLSASRPQDRQFILSSKKLLLSDSGFYLCAWNTGASTDTQYFGPGTRLTVL.

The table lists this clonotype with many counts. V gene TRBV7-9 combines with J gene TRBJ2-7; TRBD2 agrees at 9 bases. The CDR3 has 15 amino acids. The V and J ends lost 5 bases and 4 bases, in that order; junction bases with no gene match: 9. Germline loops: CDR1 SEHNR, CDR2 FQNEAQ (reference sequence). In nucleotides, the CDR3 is TGTGCCAGCAGCATTAGCGGGAGTTTAGGGTACGAGCAGTACTTC. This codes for CASSISGSLGYEQYF.

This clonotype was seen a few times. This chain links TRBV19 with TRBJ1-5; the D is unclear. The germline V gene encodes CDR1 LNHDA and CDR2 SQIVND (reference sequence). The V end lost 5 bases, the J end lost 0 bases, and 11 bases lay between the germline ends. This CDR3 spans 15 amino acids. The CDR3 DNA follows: TGTGCCAGTAGTCCTTATTTCTATAGCAATCAGCCCCAGCATTTT. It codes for CASSPYFYSNQPQHF. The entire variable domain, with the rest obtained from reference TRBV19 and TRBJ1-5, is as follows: DGGITQSPKYLFRKEGQNVTLSCEQNLNHDAMYWYRQDPGQGLRLIYYSQIVNDFQKGDIAEGYSVSREKKESFPLTVTSAQKNPTAFYLCASSPYFYSNQPQHFGDGTRLSIL.

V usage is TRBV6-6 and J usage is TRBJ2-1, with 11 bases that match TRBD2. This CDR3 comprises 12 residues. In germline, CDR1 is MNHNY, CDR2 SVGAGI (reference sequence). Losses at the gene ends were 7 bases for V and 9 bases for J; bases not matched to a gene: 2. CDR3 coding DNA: TGTGCCAGCAAACTAGCGGGAGTTGAGCAGTTCTTC. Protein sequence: CASKLAGVEQFF.

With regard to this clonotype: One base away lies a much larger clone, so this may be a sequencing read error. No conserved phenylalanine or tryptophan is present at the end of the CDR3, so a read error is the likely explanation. CDR3 nucleotides: TGTGCCAGCAGTGCAACCCGGGACAGTTCCAAAAACATTCAGTACATC. Translating it yields CASSATRDSSKNIQYI. V gene TRBV2 combines with J gene TRBJ2-4; 7 bases map to TRBD1. The CDR3 spans 16 residues. CDR1 and CDR2 from the germline V gene are SNHLY and FYNNEI. Trimming at V came to 4 bases and at J to 2 bases, leaving 8 bases not matched to a gene.

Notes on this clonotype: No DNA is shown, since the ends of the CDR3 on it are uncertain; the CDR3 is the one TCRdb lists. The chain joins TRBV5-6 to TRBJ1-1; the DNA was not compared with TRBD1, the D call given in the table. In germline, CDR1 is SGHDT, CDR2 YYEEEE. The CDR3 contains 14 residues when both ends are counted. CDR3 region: CASSWVGAGTEALF.

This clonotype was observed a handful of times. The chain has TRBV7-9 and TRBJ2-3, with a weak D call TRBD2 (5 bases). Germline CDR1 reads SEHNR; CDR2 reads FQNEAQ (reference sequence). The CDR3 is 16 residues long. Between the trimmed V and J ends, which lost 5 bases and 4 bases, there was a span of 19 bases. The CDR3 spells CASSPPPGSGSDTQYF. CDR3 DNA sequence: TGTGCCAGCAGCCCCCCCCCGGGGTCTGGCTCAGATACGCAGTATTTT. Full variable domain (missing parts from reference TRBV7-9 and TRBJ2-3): DTGVSQNPRHKITKRGQNVTFRCDPISEHNRLYWYRQTLGQGPEFLTYFQNEAQLEKSRLLSDRFSAERPKGSFSTLEIQRTEQGDSAMYLCASSPPPGSGSDTQYFGPGTRLTVL.

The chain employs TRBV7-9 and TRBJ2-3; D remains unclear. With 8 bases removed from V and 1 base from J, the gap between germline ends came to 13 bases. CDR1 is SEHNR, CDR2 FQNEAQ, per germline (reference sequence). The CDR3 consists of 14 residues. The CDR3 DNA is TGTGCCAGCCGCTCCGGACCCCGCACAGATACGCAGTATTTT. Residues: CASRSGPRTDTQYF.